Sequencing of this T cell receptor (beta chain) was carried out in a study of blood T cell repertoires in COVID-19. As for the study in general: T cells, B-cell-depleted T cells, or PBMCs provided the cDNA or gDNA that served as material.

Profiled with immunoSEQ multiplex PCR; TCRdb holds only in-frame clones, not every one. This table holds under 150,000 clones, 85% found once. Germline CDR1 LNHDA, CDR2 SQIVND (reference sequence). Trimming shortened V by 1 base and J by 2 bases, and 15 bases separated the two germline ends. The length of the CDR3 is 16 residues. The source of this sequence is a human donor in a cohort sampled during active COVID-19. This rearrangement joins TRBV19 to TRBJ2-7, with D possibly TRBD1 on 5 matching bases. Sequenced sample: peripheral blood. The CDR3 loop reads CASSIGKGDPPYEQYF. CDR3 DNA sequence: TGTGCCAGTAGTATAGGAAAAGGGGATCCTCCCTACGAGCAGTACTTC.